Below, 23 T cell receptor beta chains from the same sample are listed, as sequenced in a study of cytomegalovirus exposure and HLA in healthy donors listed by TCRdb under 2017. The receptor library was made with the immunoSEQ multiplex PCR assay. The multiplex PCR relied on a mix of 60 forward primers for TCR Vbeta segments and 13 reverse primers for TCR Jbeta segments. TCRdb's version of the immuneACCESS table is confined to in-frame rearrangements and falls short of the full clone set. An unresolved V gene accounts for under half of the shortfall where checked; the remainder is of unknown origin. For this sample there are approximately 190,000 clones; 75% to 90% appear just once. Approximately 6.3% of the sample rests with the top ten. The source material was PBMCs. Source of these receptors: a man in his forties in good health and CMV-seropositive.

This clone was seen only a few times. The CDR3 nucleotides are TGTGCCAGCACGGGACTTCGTGAGCAGTTCTTC. This encodes CASTGLREQFF. V gene TRBV28 combines with J gene TRBJ2-1, with D perhaps TRBD2 (6 bases). This CDR3 is 11 amino acids long. CDR1 is MDHEN and CDR2 is SYDVKM in the germline V gene. Trimming pared 7 bases from V and 9 bases from J, leaving 10 bases between.

The V and J genes are TRBV10-3 and TRBJ1-2; D may be TRBD1 (5 bases). CDR3 size: 13 residues. Germline loops: CDR1 ENHRY, CDR2 SYGVKD. V gave up 8 bases and J gave up 4 bases, with 14 bases separating them. This CDR3 reads CAIYTGGSYGYTF. CDR3 DNA: TGTGCCATCTATACAGGCGGATCCTATGGCTACACCTTC.

This clone appeared a single time. V and J are TRBV2 and TRBJ2-7, with a possible D match to TRBD2 (5 bases). Trimming stripped 2 bases from V and 2 bases from J, with 10 bases between. The CDR3 runs to 14 residues. Germline CDR1 SNHLY, CDR2 FYNNEI. CDR3 protein: CASSENWRTYEQYF. As DNA, the CDR3 is TGTGCCAGCAGTGAAAACTGGAGGACCTACGAGCAGTACTTC.

The rearrangement joins TRBV11-1 to TRBJ2-3; maybe TRBD2 (6 bases). Germline assignment: CDR1 SGHAT and CDR2 FQDESV (reference sequence). The CDR3 length is 16 residues. Trimming stripped 5 bases from V and 2 bases from J, with 17 bases between. In DNA, the CDR3 is TGTGCCAGCAGCCGACAACTAGCCCGTAACACAGATACGCAGTATTTT. The encoded protein is CASSRQLARNTDTQYF.

The J gene is TRBJ1-2, the V gene TRBV15, with a weak D call TRBD1 (6 bases). CDR1 and CDR2 (germline): LNHNV, YYDKDF (reference sequence). The CDR3 contains 16 residues. V lost 0 bases and J 1 base, leaving 12 bases between the germline ends. CDR3 sequence (DNA): TGTGCCACCAGCAGAGATGGGGCCAGGGGTAACTATGGCTACACCTTC. This encodes CATSRDGARGNYGYTF.

The V and J genes are TRBV5-4 and TRBJ2-3; 10 bases match TRBD1. Per the germline V gene, CDR1 is SGHNT and CDR2 is YYREEE (reference sequence). The V gene end was trimmed by 4 bases and the J gene end by 2 bases; junction bases not matched to a gene: 4. This CDR3 has 15 amino acids. CDR3 loop: CASSPGTGDTDTQYF. The CDR3 DNA reads TGTGCCAGCAGCCCAGGGACAGGGGACACAGATACGCAGTATTTT.

The chain employs TRBV6-5 and TRBJ1-5; 8 nucleotides match TRBD1. Germline lookup yields CDR1 MNHEY and CDR2 SVGAGI. The CDR3 is 13 residues long. The trim removed 5 bases at V and 11 bases at J, leaving 8 bases unmatched. CDR3 coding DNA: TGTGCCAGCAGTCCTGTGACAGGGGACACCCAGCATTTT. Amino acids: CASSPVTGDTQHF.

This rearrangement joins TRBV7-8 to TRBJ2-5; D possibly corresponds to TRBD1 (6 bases). V lost 3 bases, J lost 1 base, and 9 bases lay in between. Germline CDR1 and CDR2: SGHVS and FQNEAQ. The CDR3 length is 14 residues. The CDR3 reads CASSFDRPQETQYF. The CDR3 bases are TGTGCCAGCAGCTTCGACAGGCCCCAAGAGACCCAGTACTTC.

The chain joins TRBV7-2 to TRBJ2-7; tentatively, D is TRBD2 (5 bases). Trimming pared 0 bases from V and 0 bases from J, leaving 9 bases between. The CDR3 contains 15 residues. Germline V gives CDR1 SGHTA, CDR2 FQGNSA. Here the CDR3 reads CASSLAPGSSYEQYF. In nucleotides, the CDR3 is TGTGCCAGCAGCTTAGCACCGGGGAGCTCCTACGAGCAGTACTTC.

The chain recombines TRBV7-8 with TRBJ1-2; 8 nucleotides line up with TRBD1. Germline V gene sequence: CDR1 SGHVS, CDR2 FQNEAQ. V gave up 1 base and J gave up 8 bases; unmatched junction bases: 9. There are 15 residues in the CDR3. The DNA for the CDR3 is TGTGCCAGCAGCTTAGTCGAACAGGGGGTACAAGGCTACACCTTC. It translates to CASSLVEQGVQGYTF.

The table lists this clone with a few counts. The chain uses TRBV29-1 and TRBJ1-3, with D possibly TRBD1 on 5 matching bases. Germline CDR1 is SQVTM and CDR2 is ANQGSEA. Trimming took 4 bases from V and 2 from J, leaving 6 bases between them. The CDR3 length is 12 residues. CDR3 coding DNA: TGCAGCGTTGTCAGGGCTGGAAACACCATATATTTT. It translates to CSVVRAGNTIYF. The full variable domain, its missing parts supplied by reference TRBV29-1 and TRBJ1-3, is SAVISQKPSRDICQRGTSLTIQCQVDSQVTMMFWYRQQPGQSLTLIATANQGSEATYESGFVIDKFPISRPNLTFSTLTVSNMSPEDSSIYLCSVVRAGNTIYFGEGSWLTVV.

This clone was counted between two and nine times. The genes are TRBV11-3 and TRBJ2-3, with D uncertain. CDR3 size: 12 residues. Trimming removed 5 bases at V and 2 bases at J, with 5 bases between. CDR1 is SGHNT, CDR2 YENEEA, per germline. CDR3 sequence: CASSVHTDTQYF. CDR3 nucleotide sequence: TGTGCCAGCAGCGTTCACACAGATACGCAGTATTTT.

DNA for the CDR3: TGTGCCAGCAGCGTAGGTCTAACGGTGAAAATGAACACTGAAGCTTTCTTT. It is translated as CASSVGLTVKMNTEAFF. The chain is built from TRBV9 and TRBJ1-1; no clear D. The ends were cut back, 0 bases at V and 0 bases at J, with 15 bases in the middle. The CDR3 sequence is 17 residues long. Germline CDR1 and CDR2: SGDLS and YYNGEE.

The rearrangement joins TRBV9 to TRBJ2-2; 8 bases match TRBD2. The CDR3 contains 15 residues. The ends lost 5 bases at V and 1 base at J; junction bases unmatched: 4. Germline V CDR1 and CDR2: SGDLS, YYNGEE. CDR3 coding DNA: TGTGCCAGCAGTTTACTAGCGGAGAACACCGGGGAGCTGTTTTTT. It is translated as CASSLLAENTGELFF.

The rearrangement links TRBV5-1 to TRBJ2-7; 11 bases align to TRBD1. The CDR3 runs 15 residues. V trimming: 3 bases; J trimming: 5 bases; junction bases outside the gene matches: 7. From germline, CDR1 is SGHRS and CDR2 YFSETQ. CDR3 nucleotide sequence: TGCGCCAGCAGCTCAGGGACAGGGGGAAACGACGAGCAGTACTTC. This encodes CASSSGTGGNDEQYF.

This chain joins TRBV10-3 and TRBJ2-6, with 12 bases fitting TRBD1. Germline CDR1 and CDR2: ENHRY and SYGVKD. V lost 0 bases to trimming and J lost 0 bases; unmatched junction nucleotides: 3. The CDR3 runs to 19 residues. CDR3 sequence reads: CAISESTGQGASGANVLTF. CDR3 DNA sequence: TGTGCCATCAGTGAGTCGACGGGACAGGGGGCCTCTGGGGCCAACGTCCTGACTTTC.

The chain combines TRBV4-1 with TRBJ1-2; D is uncertain. Per germline, CDR1 MGHRA and CDR2 YSYEKL. V lost 1 base and J lost 8, with 8 bases in between. The CDR3 totals 12 residues. CDR3 residues: CASSQGLRGYTF. The CDR3, as DNA: TGCGCCAGCAGCCAAGGACTGAGAGGCTACACCTTC.

V and J are TRBV7-4 and TRBJ1-2; 11 bases agree with TRBD1. CDR1 is SGHVT, CDR2 SQSDAQ, per germline. The length of the CDR3 is 17 residues. Losses at the gene ends were 5 bases for V and 0 bases for J; bases not matched to a gene: 8. Here the CDR3 reads CASSHGGTGGANYGYTF. The CDR3, as DNA: TGTGCCAGCAGCCACGGCGGGACAGGGGGTGCTAACTATGGCTACACCTTC.

This clone is a singleton in its sample. The chain recombines TRBV7-9 with TRBJ1-4, with D possibly TRBD1 on 6 matching bases. The CDR3 has 15 amino acids. In germline, CDR1 is SEHNR, CDR2 FQNEAQ (reference sequence). V was trimmed by 7 bases and J by 8 bases, leaving 20 bases between them. CDR3 sequence (DNA): TGTGCCAGCACCCGCCTCCAGGGTCAGGGGGAAAAACTGTTTTTT. It encodes CASTRLQGQGEKLFF.

V usage is TRBV7-2 and J usage is TRBJ1-2; 10 bases agree with TRBD1. CDR3 size: 18 residues. CDR1 is SGHTA and CDR2 is FQGNSA in the germline V gene. V was clipped by 2 bases and J by 4 bases; unmatched bases: 13. The DNA for the CDR3 is TGTGCCAGCAGCTTACGTGGACAGGGGGATCGTCCGCGCTATGGCTACACCTTC. Translated: CASSLRGQGDRPRYGYTF.

V and J are TRBV15 and TRBJ1-3; 7 positions match TRBD1. V trimming: 2 bases; J trimming: 10 bases; junction bases outside the gene matches: 8. Germline V gives CDR1 LNHNV, CDR2 YYDKDF (reference sequence). CDR3 length: 14 amino acids. CDR3 protein: CATSRLQGLPTIYF. CDR3 DNA sequence: TGTGCCACCAGCAGACTACAGGGGTTGCCGACCATATATTTT.

The genes are TRBV21-1 and TRBJ1-2; the table's D call, TRBD1, was not checked against the DNA. TRBV21-1 corresponds to a pseudogene. The CDR3 spans 12 residues. The CDR3 region has the DNA TGTGCCAGAGGGACAGAGGGATATGGCTACACCTTC. As protein: CARGTEGYGYTF.

This chain links TRBV29-1 with TRBJ2-7; 9 bases are shared with TRBD1. With V trimmed by 4 bases and J by 7 bases, 20 bases remained unmatched. Germline values: CDR1 SQVTM, CDR2 ANQGSEA. The CDR3 spans 17 residues. The CDR3, as DNA: TGCAGCGTTGGAGAACCGGGACAGGGTTTTTCCTCCGGGGAGCAGTACTTC. Its translation: CSVGEPGQGFSSGEQYF.